This T cell receptor (beta chain) was documented in a study of blood T cell repertoires in COVID-19. On the study more broadly: Samples taken during acute and convalescent COVID-19 were collected in the United States, Italy and Spain.

This clone was recorded once. This CDR3 is built from 11 residues. Germline CDR1 is SQVTM and CDR2 is ANQGSEA. Trimming took off 3 bases at V and 7 bases at J, with 9 bases between the two ends. Per the original methods: Amplification of reference gene primers was used by the study to estimate nucleated cell counts. The protocol was immunoSEQ multiplex PCR, while the TCRdb copy is restricted to in-frame clones and leaves out a portion. The V and J calls and the clone size are those of that table, but D and trimming were determined from the DNA. The repertoire consists of over 150,000 clones, with approximately 85% occurring once and the leading ten covering around 6.2%.

This chain connects TRBV29-1 to TRBJ1-2; D gene uncertain. The sequence was obtained from a man aged 35 to 55 who had recovered from COVID-19. Specimen: PBMCs or T cells enriched from blood (not recorded which). The CDR3 DNA reads as TGCAGCGTTGATCAAGGGAGTGGCTACACCTTC. Translated, it gives CSVDQGSGYTF.